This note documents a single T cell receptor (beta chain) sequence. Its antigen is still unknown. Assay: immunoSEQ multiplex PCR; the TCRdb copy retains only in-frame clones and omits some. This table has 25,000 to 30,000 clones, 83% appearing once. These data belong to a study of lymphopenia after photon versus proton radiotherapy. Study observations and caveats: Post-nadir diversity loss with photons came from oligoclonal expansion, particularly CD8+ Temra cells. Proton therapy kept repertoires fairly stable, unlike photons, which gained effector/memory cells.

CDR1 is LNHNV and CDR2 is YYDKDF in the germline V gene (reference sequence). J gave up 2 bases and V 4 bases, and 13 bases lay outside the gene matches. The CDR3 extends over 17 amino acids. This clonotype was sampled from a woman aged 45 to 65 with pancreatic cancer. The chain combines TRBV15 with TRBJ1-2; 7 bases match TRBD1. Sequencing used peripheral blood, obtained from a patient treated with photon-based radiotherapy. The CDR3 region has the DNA TGTGCCACCAGCAAGGACAGGCTAGAAGGGTCGAACTATGGCTACACCTTC. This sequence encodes CATSKDRLEGSNYGYTF.